This T cell receptor beta chain was identified in a study of shared clonotypes between healthy human individuals. Study-wide results and limits: Clonotypes shared by all four sorted-subset donors had higher generation probabilities than non-shared clonotypes.

Sequencing used immunoSEQ multiplex PCR; TCRdb keeps in-frame clones, though not all of them. The sample contains 780,000 or so clones, 55% to 80% of which appear only once. Donation came from healthy HIV-negative adults that had no recent acute infections or vaccinations. The germline gives CDR1 LNHDA, CDR2 SQIVND (reference sequence). The CDR3 is made up of 18 amino acids. J gave up 4 bases and V 1 base, and 13 bases lay outside the gene matches. For this clone: The target antigen is unknown.

V is TRBV19 and J is TRBJ2-3; 8 nucleotides line up with TRBD2. The source material was memory CD4+ T cells sorted from blood. The subset: CD45RA-negative fraction. The receptor was derived from a woman in her twenties or thirties in good health. CDR3 bases: TGTGCCAGTAGTATAGTCACCACTCCGGGAGGGCCCTCAGATACGCAGTATTTT. Translation: CASSIVTTPGGPSDTQYF.